The source of this T cell receptor beta chain is a study of spatial heterogeneity in lung cancer. TCRdb redid the calling of the 5' RACE reads with MiXCR, one entry per CDR3 protein. The sample carries around 98,000 distinct CDR3 sequences, 15% to 20% recorded once. Time point indicated: blood at routine non-recurrence follow-up after resection. This material consisted of PBMCs, taken at follow-up. This receptor was obtained from a male donor with early-stage non-small cell lung cancer.

CDR3 bases: TGTGCCAGCAGTGCGGACATAAGGATCTATGGCTACACCTTC. This codes for CASSADIRIYGYTF. The chain joins TRBV6-2 or TRBV6-3 to TRBJ1-2; possible D gene TRBD1, 5 bases. The CDR3 is made up of 14 amino acids. V lost 5 bases to trimming and J lost 4 bases, with 14 bases between them. Germline V gene lookup returns CDR1 MNHEY and CDR2 SVGEGT.